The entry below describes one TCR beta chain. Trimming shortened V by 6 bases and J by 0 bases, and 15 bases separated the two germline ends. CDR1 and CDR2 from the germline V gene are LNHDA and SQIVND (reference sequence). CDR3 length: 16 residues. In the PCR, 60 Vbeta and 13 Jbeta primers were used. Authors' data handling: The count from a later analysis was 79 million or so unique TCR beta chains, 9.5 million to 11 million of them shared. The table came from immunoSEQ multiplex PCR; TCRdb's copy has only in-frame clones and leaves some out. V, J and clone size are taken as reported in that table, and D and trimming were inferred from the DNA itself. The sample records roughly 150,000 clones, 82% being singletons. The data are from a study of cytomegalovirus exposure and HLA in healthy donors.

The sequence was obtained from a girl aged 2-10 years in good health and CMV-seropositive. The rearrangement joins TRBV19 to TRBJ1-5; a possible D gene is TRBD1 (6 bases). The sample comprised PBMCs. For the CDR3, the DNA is TGTGCCAGTAGCGGTGGGACACCCTATAGCAATCAGCCCCAGCATTTT. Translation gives CASSGGTPYSNQPQHF.